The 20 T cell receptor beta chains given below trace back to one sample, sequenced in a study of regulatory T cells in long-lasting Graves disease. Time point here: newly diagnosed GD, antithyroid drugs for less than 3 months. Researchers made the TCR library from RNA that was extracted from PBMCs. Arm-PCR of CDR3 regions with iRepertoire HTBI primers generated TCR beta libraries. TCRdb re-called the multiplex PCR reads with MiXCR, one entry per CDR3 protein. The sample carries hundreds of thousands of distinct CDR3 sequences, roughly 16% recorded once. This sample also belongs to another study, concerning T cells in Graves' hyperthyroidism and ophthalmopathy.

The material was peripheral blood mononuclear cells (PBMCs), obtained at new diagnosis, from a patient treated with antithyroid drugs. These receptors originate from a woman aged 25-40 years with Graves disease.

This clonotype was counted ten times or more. The CDR3 reads CASSSGQGGTSSSPLHF. CDR3 coding DNA: TGTGCCAGCAGCTCCGGACAGGGGGGGACTAGCAGTTCACCCCTCCACTTT. J is TRBJ1-6 and V is TRBV7-9, with 10 nucleotides matching TRBD1. The CDR3 covers 17 residues. Germline V gene sequence: CDR1 SEHNR, CDR2 FQNEAQ (reference sequence). Germline trimming cut 4 bases from V and 9 bases from J; bases unmatched to any gene: 12.

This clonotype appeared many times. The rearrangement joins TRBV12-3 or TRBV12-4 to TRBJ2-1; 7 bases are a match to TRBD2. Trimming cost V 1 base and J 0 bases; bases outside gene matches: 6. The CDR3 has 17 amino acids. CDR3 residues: CASSLVTSLSSYNEQFF. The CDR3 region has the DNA TGTGCCAGCAGTTTAGTGACTAGCTTAAGCTCCTACAATGAGCAGTTCTTC.

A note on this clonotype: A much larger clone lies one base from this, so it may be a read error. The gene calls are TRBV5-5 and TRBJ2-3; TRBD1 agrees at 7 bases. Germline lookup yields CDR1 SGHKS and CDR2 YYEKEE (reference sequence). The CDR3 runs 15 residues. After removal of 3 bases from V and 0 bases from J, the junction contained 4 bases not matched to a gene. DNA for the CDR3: TGTGCCAGCAGCTACCGGGACAGAAGCACAGATACGCAGTATTTT. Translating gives CASSYRDRSTDTQYF.

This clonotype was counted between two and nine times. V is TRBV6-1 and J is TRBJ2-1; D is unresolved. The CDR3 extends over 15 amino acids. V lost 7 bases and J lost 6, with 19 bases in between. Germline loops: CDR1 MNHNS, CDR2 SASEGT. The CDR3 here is CASTNRWTTGNEQFF. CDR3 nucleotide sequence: TGTGCCAGCACCAATAGGTGGACGACCGGCAATGAGCAGTTCTTC.

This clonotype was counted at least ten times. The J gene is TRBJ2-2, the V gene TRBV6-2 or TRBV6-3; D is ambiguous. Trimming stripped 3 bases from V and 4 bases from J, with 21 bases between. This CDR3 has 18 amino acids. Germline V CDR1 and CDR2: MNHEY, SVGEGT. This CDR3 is CASSYRFPGSSFTGELFF. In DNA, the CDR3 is TGTGCCAGCAGTTATAGGTTCCCGGGTAGCTCCTTCACCGGGGAGCTGTTTTTT.

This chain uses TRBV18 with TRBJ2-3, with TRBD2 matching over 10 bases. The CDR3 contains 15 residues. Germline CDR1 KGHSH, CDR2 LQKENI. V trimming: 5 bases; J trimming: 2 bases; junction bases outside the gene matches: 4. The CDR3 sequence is CASSVAGGFTDTQYF. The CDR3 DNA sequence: TGTGCCAGCTCAGTAGCGGGAGGATTCACAGATACGCAGTATTTT.

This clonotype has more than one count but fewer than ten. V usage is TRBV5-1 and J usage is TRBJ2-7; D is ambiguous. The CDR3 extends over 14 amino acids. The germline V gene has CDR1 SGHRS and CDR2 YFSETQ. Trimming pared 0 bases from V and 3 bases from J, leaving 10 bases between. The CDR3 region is CASSLGTEDYEQYF. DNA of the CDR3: TGCGCCAGCAGCTTGGGGACGGAAGACTACGAGCAGTACTTC.

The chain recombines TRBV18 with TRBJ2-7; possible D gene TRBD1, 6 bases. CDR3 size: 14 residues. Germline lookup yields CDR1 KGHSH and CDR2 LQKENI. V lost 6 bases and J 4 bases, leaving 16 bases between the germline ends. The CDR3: CASSPGTTLYEQYF. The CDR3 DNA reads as TGTGCCAGCTCGCCTGGGACAACCCTGTACGAGCAGTACTTC.

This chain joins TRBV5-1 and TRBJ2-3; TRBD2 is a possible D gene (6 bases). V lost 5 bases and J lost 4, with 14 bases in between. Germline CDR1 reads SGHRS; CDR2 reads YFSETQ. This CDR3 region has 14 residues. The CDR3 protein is CASRLQGGPDTQYF. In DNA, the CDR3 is TGCGCCAGCAGACTGCAGGGAGGCCCAGATACGCAGTATTTT.

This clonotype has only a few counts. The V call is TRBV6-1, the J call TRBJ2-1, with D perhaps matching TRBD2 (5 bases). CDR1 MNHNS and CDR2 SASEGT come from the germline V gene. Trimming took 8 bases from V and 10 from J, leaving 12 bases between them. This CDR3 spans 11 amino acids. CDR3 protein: CASGSPGEQFF. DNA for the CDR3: TGTGCCAGCGGCTCCCCGGGGGAGCAGTTCTTC.

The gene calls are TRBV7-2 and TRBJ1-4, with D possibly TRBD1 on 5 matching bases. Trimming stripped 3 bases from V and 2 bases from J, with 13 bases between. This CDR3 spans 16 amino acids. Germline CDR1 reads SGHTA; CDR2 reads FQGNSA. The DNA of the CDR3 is TGTGCCAGCAGCTTGGCAAGGGGTGTCACTAATGAAAAACTGTTTTTT. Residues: CASSLARGVTNEKLFF.

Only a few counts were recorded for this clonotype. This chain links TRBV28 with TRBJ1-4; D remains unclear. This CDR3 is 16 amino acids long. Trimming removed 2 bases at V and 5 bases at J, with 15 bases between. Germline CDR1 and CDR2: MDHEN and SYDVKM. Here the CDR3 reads CASSLDDPGGNEKLFF. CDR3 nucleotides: TGTGCCAGCAGTTTAGATGACCCGGGAGGAAATGAAAAACTGTTTTTT.

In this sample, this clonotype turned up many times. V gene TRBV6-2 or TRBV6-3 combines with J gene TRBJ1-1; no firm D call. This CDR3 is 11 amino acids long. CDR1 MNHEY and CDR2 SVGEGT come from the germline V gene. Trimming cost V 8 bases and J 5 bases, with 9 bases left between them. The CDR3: CASGERTEAFF. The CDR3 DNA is TGTGCCAGCGGAGAGAGGACTGAAGCTTTCTTT.

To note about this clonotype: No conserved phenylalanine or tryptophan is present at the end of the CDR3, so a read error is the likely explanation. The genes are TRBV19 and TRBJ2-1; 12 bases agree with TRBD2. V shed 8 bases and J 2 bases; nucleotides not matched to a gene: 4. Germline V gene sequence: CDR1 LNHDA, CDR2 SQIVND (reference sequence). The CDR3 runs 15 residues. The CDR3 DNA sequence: TGTGCCAGTCGACTAGCGGGAGCACCCTACAATGAGCAGTTCCTC. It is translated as CASRLAGAPYNEQFL.

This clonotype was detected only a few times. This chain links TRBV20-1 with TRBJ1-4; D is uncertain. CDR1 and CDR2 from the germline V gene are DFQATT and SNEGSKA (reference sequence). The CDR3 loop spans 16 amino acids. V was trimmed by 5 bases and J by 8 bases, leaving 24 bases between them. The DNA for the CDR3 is TGCAGTGCTGGGGAGGCGAAAACGGGCCAGTCCGAAAAACTGTTTTTT. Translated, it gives CSAGEAKTGQSEKLFF.

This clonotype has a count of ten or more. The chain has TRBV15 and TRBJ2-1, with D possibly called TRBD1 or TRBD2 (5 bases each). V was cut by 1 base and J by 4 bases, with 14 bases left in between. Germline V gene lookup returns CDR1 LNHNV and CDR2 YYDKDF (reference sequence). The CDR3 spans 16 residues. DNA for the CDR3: TGTGCCACCAGCAGAGTGGGGGTCGGGTCATACAATGAGCAGTTCTTC. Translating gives CATSRVGVGSYNEQFF.

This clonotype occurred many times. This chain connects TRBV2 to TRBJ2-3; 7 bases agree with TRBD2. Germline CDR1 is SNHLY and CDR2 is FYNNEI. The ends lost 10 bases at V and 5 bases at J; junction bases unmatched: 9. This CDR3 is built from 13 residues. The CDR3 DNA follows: TGTGCCACCCATCATGAGCGGGAAGATACGCAGTATTTT. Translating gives CATHHEREDTQYF. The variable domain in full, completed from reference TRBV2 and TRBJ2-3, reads EPEVTQTPSHQVTQMGQEVILRCVPISNHLYFYWYRQILGQKVEFLVSFYNNEISEKSEIFDDQFSVERPDGSNFTLKIRSTKLEDSAMYFCATHHEREDTQYFGPGTRLTVL.

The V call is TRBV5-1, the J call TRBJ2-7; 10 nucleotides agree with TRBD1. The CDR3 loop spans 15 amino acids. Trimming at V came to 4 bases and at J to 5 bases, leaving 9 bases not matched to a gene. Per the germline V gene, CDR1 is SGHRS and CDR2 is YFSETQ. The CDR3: CASSIPGTGVDEQYF. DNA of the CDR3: TGCGCCAGCAGCATACCCGGGACAGGGGTAGACGAGCAGTACTTC. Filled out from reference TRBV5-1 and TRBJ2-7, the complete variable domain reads KAGVTQTPRYLIKTRGQQVTLSCSPISGHRSVSWYQQTPGQGLQFLFEYFSETQRNKGNFPGRFSGRQFSNSRSEMNVSTLELGDSALYLCASSIPGTGVDEQYFGPGTRLTVT.

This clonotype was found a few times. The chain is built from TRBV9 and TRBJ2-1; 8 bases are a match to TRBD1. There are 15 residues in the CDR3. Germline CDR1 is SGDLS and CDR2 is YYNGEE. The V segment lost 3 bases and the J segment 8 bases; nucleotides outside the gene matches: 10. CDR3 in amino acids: CASSGGWTGSHEQFF. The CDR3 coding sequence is TGTGCCAGCAGCGGGGGTTGGACAGGGTCCCATGAGCAGTTCTTC.

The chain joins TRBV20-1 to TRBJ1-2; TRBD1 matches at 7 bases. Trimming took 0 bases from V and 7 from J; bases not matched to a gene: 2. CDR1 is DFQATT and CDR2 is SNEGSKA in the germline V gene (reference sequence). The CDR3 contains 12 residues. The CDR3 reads CSARDRQGGYTF. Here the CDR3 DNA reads TGCAGTGCTAGAGATAGACAGGGTGGCTACACCTTC.